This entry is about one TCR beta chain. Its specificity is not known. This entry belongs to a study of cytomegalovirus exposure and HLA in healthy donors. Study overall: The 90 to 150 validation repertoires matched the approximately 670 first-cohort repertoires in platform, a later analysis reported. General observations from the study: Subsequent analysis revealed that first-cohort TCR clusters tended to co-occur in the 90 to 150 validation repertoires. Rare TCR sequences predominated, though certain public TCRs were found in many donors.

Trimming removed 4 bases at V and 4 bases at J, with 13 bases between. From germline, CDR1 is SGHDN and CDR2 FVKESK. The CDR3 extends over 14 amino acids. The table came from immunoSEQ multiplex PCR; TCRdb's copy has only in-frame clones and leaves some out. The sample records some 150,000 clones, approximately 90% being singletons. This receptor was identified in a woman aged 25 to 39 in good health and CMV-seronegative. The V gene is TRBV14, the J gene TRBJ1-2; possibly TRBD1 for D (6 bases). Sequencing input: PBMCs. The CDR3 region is CASSRTAGVYGYTF. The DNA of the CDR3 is TGTGCCAGCAGCCGGACAGCGGGGGTCTATGGCTACACCTTC.